The present T cell receptor beta chain was sequenced within a study of blood T cell repertoires in COVID-19. Study summary: Samples representing acute and convalescent COVID-19 were sourced from the United States, Italy and Spain.

V was shortened by 2 bases and J by 2 bases, with 12 bases between the two germline ends. The CDR3 extends over 15 amino acids. CDR1 is MNHNS, CDR2 SASEGT, per germline. Libraries were prepared by immunoSEQ multiplex PCR; TCRdb keeps only in-frame clonotypes and omits some of them. The sample holds 100,000 to 150,000 clones, about 86% seen once. All enrollees were about 18 to 95 years old and from under 25 US areas. Cohort allocation depended upon clinical history that participants reported. The specimen was PBMCs or T cells enriched from blood (not recorded which). The sequence derives from a woman aged 45-60 years who had recovered from COVID-19. The chain links TRBV6-1 to TRBJ1-1; a weak D match, TRBD1 (5 bases). In nucleotides, the CDR3 is TGTGCCAGCAGTGAATCCGTAGGGGTTAACACTGAAGCTTTCTTT. Translation gives CASSESVGVNTEAFF.